This TCR beta chain derives from a study of lymphopenia after photon versus proton radiotherapy. General observations from the study: Relative stability marked proton patients; photon patients lost diversity and naive cells. Survival link was tested only in deceased patients; proton benefit remains a possibility. After lymphocyte nadir, photon-treated repertoires showed oligoclonal expansion, especially CD8+ Temra.

Concerning this clone itself: Antigen unknown.

Only in-frame clones appear in the TCRdb table, and some are missing; sequencing was by immunoSEQ multiplex PCR. The data contain 20,000 to 25,000 clones, roughly 81% of them singletons. Deletions cut 8 bases from V and 2 bases from J, with 9 bases between. This CDR3 region has 13 residues. Germline V gene sequence: CDR1 MNHEY, CDR2 SMNVEV (reference sequence). The receptor comes from a woman in her 50s with pancreatic cancer. The sample in question was peripheral blood, obtained from a patient treated with photon-based radiotherapy. The rearrangement uses TRBV27 and TRBJ2-2, with unresolved D. The CDR3 region is CASRLANTGELFF. Written as DNA, the CDR3 is TGTGCCAGCCGCCTGGCTAACACCGGGGAGCTGTTTTTT.